What follows describes a single T cell receptor (beta chain). Its antigen is unidentified. The sample is drawn from a study of immune cell composition in non-small cell lung cancer. Points from the study as a whole: Tumour-reactive clones were not shown to match dominant in vivo tumour clones. Tumour-associated clones >0.5% occurred in approximately 31% of adenocarcinomas, about three quarters of squamous. No significant correlation existed between pack-years smoked and tumour clonality.

Normal lung was sampled as far from the tumour as possible, at least 3 cm. Frozen unsorted single-cell suspensions supplied the genomic DNA. The table came from immunoSEQ multiplex PCR; TCRdb's copy has only in-frame clones and leaves some out. The sample includes 5,000 to 6,500 clones, approximately 90% seen only once; the top ten take 6.4%. After removal of 3 bases from V and 3 bases from J, the junction contained 4 bases not matched to a gene. Germline V CDR1 and CDR2: SGDLS, YYNGEE. The CDR3 is 15 residues long. The TCR sequence derives from a human donor with non-small cell lung cancer. The genes are TRBV9 and TRBJ1-1; TRBD1 matches 11 bases. Sequenced input: non-adjacent lung tissue. The chain's CDR3 is CASSEGTGGDTEAFF. CDR3 DNA: TGTGCCAGCAGCGAGGGGACAGGGGGGGACACTGAAGCTTTCTTT. The entire variable domain, with the rest obtained from reference TRBV9 and TRBJ1-1, is as follows: DSGVTQTPKHLITATGQRVTLRCSPRSGDLSVYWYQQSLDQGLQFLIQYYNGEERAKGNILERFSAQQFPDLHSELNLSSLELGDSALYFCASSEGTGGDTEAFFGQGTRLTVV.